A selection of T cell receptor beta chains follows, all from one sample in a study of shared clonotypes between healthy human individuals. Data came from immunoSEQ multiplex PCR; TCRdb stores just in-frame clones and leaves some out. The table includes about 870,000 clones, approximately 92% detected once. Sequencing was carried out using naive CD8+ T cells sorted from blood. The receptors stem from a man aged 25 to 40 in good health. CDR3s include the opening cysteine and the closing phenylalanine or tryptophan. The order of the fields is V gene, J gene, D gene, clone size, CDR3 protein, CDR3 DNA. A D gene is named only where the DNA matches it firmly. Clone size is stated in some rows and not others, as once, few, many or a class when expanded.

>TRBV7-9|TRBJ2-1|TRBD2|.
CASFAGAGYNEQFF
TGTGCCAGCTTTGCGGGAGCGGGCTACAATGAGCAGTTCTTC
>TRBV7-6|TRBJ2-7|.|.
CASSPGTRASPRGSASYEQYF
TGTGCCAGCAGTCCAGGGACAAGGGCATCGCCACGCGGGTCGGCCTCCTACGAGCAGTACTTC
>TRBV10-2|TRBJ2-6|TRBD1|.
CASSPQARTGDRAGANVLTF
TGCGCCAGCAGCCCACAAGCCCGGACAGGGGATCGTGCTGGGGCCAACGTCCTGACTTTC
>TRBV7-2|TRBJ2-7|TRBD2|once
CASSPLMTSGYEQYF
TGTGCCAGCAGCCCCCTGATGACTAGCGGTTACGAGCAGTACTTC
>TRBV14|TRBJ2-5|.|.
CASSSRELLQETQYF
TGTGCCAGCAGCTCAAGAGAGCTTTTACAGGAGACCCAGTACTTC
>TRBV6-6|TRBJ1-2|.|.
CATGRGARDYGYTF
TGTGCCACGGGACGGGGGGCGCGGGACTATGGCTACACCTTC
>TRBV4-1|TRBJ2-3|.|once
CASSQEGAIAQYF
TGCGCCAGCAGCCAAGAAGGGGCAATAGCGCAGTATTTT
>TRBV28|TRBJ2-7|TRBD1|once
CASSPRDSHEQYF
TGTGCCAGCAGTCCCCGGGACAGTCACGAGCAGTACTTC
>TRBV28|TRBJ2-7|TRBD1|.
CASSFDTGAEQYF
TGTGCCAGCAGTTTCGACACAGGGGCCGAGCAGTACTTC
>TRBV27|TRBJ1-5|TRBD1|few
CASSPTGPYSNQPQHF
TGTGCCAGCAGCCCGACAGGGCCCTATAGCAATCAGCCCCAGCATTTT
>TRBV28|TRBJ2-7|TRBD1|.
CASSLIQGKQYF
TGTGCCAGCAGTTTAATACAGGGGAAGCAGTACTTC
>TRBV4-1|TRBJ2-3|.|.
CASRPPYSTDTQYF
TGCGCCAGCAGGCCCCCCTATAGCACAGATACGCAGTATTTT
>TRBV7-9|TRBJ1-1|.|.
CASSPPENTEAFF
TGTGCCAGCAGCCCCCCAGAGAACACTGAAGCTTTCTTT
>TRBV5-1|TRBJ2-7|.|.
CASSLGTLSNGEQYF
TGCGCCAGCAGCTTGGGCACTCTCTCAAATGGCGAGCAGTACTTC
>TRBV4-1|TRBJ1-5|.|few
CASSLVSLNQPQHF
TGCGCCAGCAGCCTTGTCAGTTTGAATCAGCCCCAGCATTTT
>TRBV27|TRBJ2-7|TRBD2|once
CASSLSIGSGGNYEQYF
TGTGCCAGCAGTTTATCGATCGGGTCGGGGGGGAACTACGAGCAGTACTTC
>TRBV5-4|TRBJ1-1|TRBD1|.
CASMGQGDTEAFF
TGTGCCAGCATGGGACAGGGAGACACTGAAGCTTTCTTT
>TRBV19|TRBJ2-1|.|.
CASSWGSSYNEQFF
TGTGCCAGTAGTTGGGGGAGCTCCTACAATGAGCAGTTCTTC
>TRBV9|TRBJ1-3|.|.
CASSVSGAGNTIYF
TGTGCCAGCAGCGTAAGCGGGGCTGGAAACACCATATATTTT
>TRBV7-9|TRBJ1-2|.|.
CASSSEGTYGYTF
TGTGCCAGCAGCTCCGAGGGCACCTATGGCTACACCTTC
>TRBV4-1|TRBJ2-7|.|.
CASSQDPDVQDEQYF
TGCGCCAGCAGCCAAGACCCAGATGTACAGGACGAGCAGTACTTC
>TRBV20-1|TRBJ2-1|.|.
CSATLVTEQFF
TGCAGTGCTACACTAGTCACTGAGCAGTTCTTC
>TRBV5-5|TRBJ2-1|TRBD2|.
CASSHLAEGYNEQFF
TGTGCCAGCAGCCACCTAGCGGAGGGGTACAATGAGCAGTTCTTC
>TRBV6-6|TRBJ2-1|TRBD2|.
CASSYSTSENNEQFF
TGTGCCAGCAGTTACTCGACTAGCGAGAACAATGAGCAGTTCTTC
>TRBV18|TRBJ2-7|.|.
CASSPDPASVEQYF
TGTGCCAGCTCACCAGATCCTGCCTCTGTCGAGCAGTACTTC